These T cell receptor beta chains were read from a single sample in a study of blood T cells in healthy people across ages. TCRdb redid the calling of the 5' RACE reads with MiXCR, one entry per CDR3 protein. This sample has 1.8 million or so distinct CDR3 sequences; about two fifths occur once, and the top ten carry about 23%. Sequenced input: blood. Receptor source: a human donor in good health. Each CDR3 is given with its conserved first and last residue. The order of the fields is J gene, CDR3 length, D gene, clone size, V gene, CDR3 protein, CDR3 DNA. D genes are given only for firm matches. Where a row states a size, it is once, few, many or the class of an expanded clone; other rows omit it.

TRBJ2-7 13 . few TRBV4-2 CASSQGRRYEQYF TGTGCCAGCAGCCAAGGGAGAAGGTACGAGCAGTACTTC
TRBJ1-1 12 . . TRBV29-1 CSVEKGYTEAFF TGCAGCGTTGAGAAGGGGTACACTGAAGCTTTCTTT
TRBJ2-7 14 . . TRBV6-6 CASSYSGGVNEQYF TGTGCCAGCAGTTACTCGGGGGGAGTCAACGAGCAGTACTTC
TRBJ1-2 17 TRBD1 . TRBV7-2 CASSLAATGIVADGYTF TGTGCCAGCAGCTTAGCCGCGACAGGGATCGTTGCGGATGGCTACACCTTC
TRBJ2-4 15 . . TRBV30 CAWTIGRPDTGEQYF TGTGCCTGGACTATAGGGCGGCCGGACACTGGGGAGCAGTACTTC
TRBJ2-7 14 . once TRBV2 CASRVRGAYNEQYF TGTGCCAGCAGAGTACGGGGGGCCTACAATGAGCAGTACTTC
TRBJ1-1 13 . . TRBV11-2 CASSSRGHLGAFF TGTGCCAGCAGCTCCAGGGGACACCTTGGAGCTTTCTTT
TRBJ2-3 16 . . TRBV18 CASSPNRAARTDTQYF TGTGCCAGCTCCCCGAATAGGGCAGCCCGCACAGATACGCAGTATTTT
TRBJ2-3 15 . . TRBV20-1 CSARDPGSPPDTQYF TGCAGTGCTAGAGATCCGGGGTCTCCACCAGATACGCAGTATTTT
TRBJ2-7 16 . many TRBV30 CAWSFYQDVRTYEQYF TGTGCCTGGAGTTTTTACCAGGACGTTCGGACCTACGAGCAGTACTTC
TRBJ2-5 10 . . TRBV12-3/TRBV12-4 CASSSGPLDF TGTGCCAGCAGTTCCGGGCCGTTGGACTTC
TRBJ2-1 16 TRBD2 . TRBV18 CASSPERGPPGNEQFF TGTGCCAGCTCACCTGAGCGGGGCCCCCCCGGCAATGAGCAGTTCTTC
TRBJ1-6 13 . . TRBV5-5 CASSLWGNSPRHF TGTGCCAGCAGCTTGTGGGGCAATTCACCCCGCCACTTT
TRBJ2-1 14 TRBD2 . TRBV5-1 CASFPGLAGNEQFF TGCGCCAGTTTCCCCGGGCTAGCGGGGAATGAGCAGTTCTTC
TRBJ1-2 15 . few TRBV2 CASSPRGLLNYGYTF TGTGCCAGCAGTCCGAGGGGACTACTTAACTATGGCTACACCTTC
TRBJ2-1 17 TRBD1 . TRBV6-2/TRBV6-3 CASSQDLDREIINEQFF TGTGCCAGCAGTCAAGACCTCGACAGGGAGATCATCAATGAGCAGTTCTTC
TRBJ1-2 14 TRBD1 . TRBV29-1 CSVEDTDRAYGYTF TGCAGCGTTGAAGATACCGACAGGGCCTATGGCTACACCTTC
TRBJ2-7 13 TRBD1 . TRBV2 CASTGDREGEQYF TGTGCCAGCACCGGGGACAGGGAAGGCGAGCAGTACTTC
TRBJ1-2 17 TRBD1 . TRBV28 CASSPGQGSFKSYGYTF TGTGCCAGCAGCCCAGGACAGGGGTCCTTTAAAAGCTATGGCTACACCTTC
TRBJ1-4 13 . few TRBV29-1 CSVVPGAREKLFF TGCAGCGTTGTCCCAGGGGCTAGGGAAAAACTGTTTTTT
TRBJ1-2 15 . . TRBV7-2 CASSERSAGDYGYTF TGTGCCAGCAGCGAGCGTTCGGCGGGAGACTATGGCTACACCTTC
TRBJ1-5 12 . . TRBV2 CASSETVLAQHF TGTGCCAGCAGTGAAACAGTTTTGGCCCAGCATTTT
TRBJ1-6 14 . . TRBV14 CASSQWAANSPLHF TGTGCCAGCAGCCAATGGGCCGCGAATTCACCCCTCCACTTT
TRBJ2-2 15 TRBD1 few TRBV9 CASSATGWSTGELFF TGTGCCAGCAGCGCGACAGGGTGGAGCACCGGGGAGCTGTTTTTT
TRBJ2-7 15 TRBD2 . TRBV6-2/TRBV6-3 CASTQPPSGTYEQYF TGTGCCAGTACCCAGCCGCCTAGCGGGACTTACGAGCAGTACTTC
TRBJ1-4 16 . . TRBV12-3/TRBV12-4 CASRPPRDAANEKLFF TGTGCCAGCAGACCGCCACGGGACGCGGCTAATGAAAAACTGTTTTTT
TRBJ2-3 17 TRBD1 few TRBV4-1 CASSQDGRQGAGDTQYF TGCGCCAGCAGCCAAGATGGGAGACAGGGGGCAGGGGATACGCAGTATTTT
TRBJ2-1 15 . . TRBV11-2 CASSMYLSSYNEQFF TGTGCCAGCAGCATGTACCTGAGCTCCTACAATGAGCAGTTCTTC
TRBJ1-1 12 . . TRBV7-9 CASTHRPAEAFF TGTGCCAGCACCCACAGGCCGGCTGAAGCTTTCTTT
TRBJ2-7 14 TRBD1 . TRBV7-2 CASSSQGALNEQYF TGTGCCAGCAGCTCACAGGGGGCTCTCAACGAGCAGTACTTC
TRBJ2-3 15 TRBD2 . TRBV12-3/TRBV12-4 CASSLGQSSGDTQYF TGTGCCAGCAGTCTTGGGCAATCTAGCGGGGATACGCAGTATTTT
TRBJ2-4 11 . few TRBV12-3/TRBV12-4 CACSFGGVQYF TGTGCCTGCAGTTTCGGAGGAGTTCAGTACTTC
TRBJ2-1 13 . . TRBV6-4 CATSLGTYNEQFF TGTGCCACCAGCCTTGGAACCTACAATGAGCAGTTCTTC
TRBJ1-4 14 . . TRBV5-6 CASSVLPTNEKLFF TGTGCCAGCAGCGTACTTCCAACTAATGAAAAACTGTTTTTT
TRBJ2-5 16 TRBD2 . TRBV5-1 CASSLAVGSAGETQYF TGCGCCAGCAGCTTGGCCGTGGGTTCAGCGGGGGAGACCCAGTACTTC
TRBJ2-1 14 . . TRBV2 CASSEVTAHNEQFF TGTGCCAGCAGTGAAGTGACAGCACACAATGAGCAGTTCTTC
TRBJ2-1 16 TRBD2 few TRBV20-1 CSARDQKRGSYNEQFF TGCAGTGCTAGAGATCAGAAGCGGGGGTCCTACAATGAGCAGTTCTTC
TRBJ1-1 14 . . TRBV7-2 CASSFPSRTRKAFF TGTGCCAGCAGCTTCCCGTCCAGGACCCGGAAAGCTTTCTTT
TRBJ2-5 17 . few TRBV7-9 CASSPRQASRYEETQYF TGTGCCAGCAGCCCCAGGCAGGCTAGCAGATACGAAGAGACCCAGTACTTC
TRBJ1-2 13 . few TRBV29-1 CSVEDDRDYGYTF TGCAGCGTTGAAGATGATAGGGACTATGGCTACACCTTC
TRBJ1-2 14 TRBD1 . TRBV5-1 CASRSGTDSYGYTF TGCGCCAGCAGGTCCGGGACAGACTCCTATGGCTACACCTTC
TRBJ2-3 16 TRBD2 . TRBV5-1 CASSPTGLALSDTQYF TGCGCCAGCAGCCCTACGGGACTAGCGTTATCAGATACGCAGTATTTT
TRBJ1-2 15 TRBD1 . TRBV4-1 CASSHRTGENYGYTF TGCGCCAGCAGCCACAGGACAGGGGAGAACTATGGCTACACCTTC
TRBJ1-2 13 TRBD1 few TRBV29-1 CSVAITGGNGYTF TGCAGCGTTGCAATCACAGGGGGCAATGGCTACACCTTC
TRBJ2-3 13 . many TRBV4-3 CASSQDRGDTQYF TGCGCCAGCAGCCAAGATCGGGGAGATACGCAGTATTTT
TRBJ2-7 13 . many TRBV5-1 CASSLGDTYEQYF TGCGCCAGCAGCTTGGGGGACACTTACGAGCAGTACTTC
TRBJ2-5 14 . few TRBV15 CATSRRRVGGFQYF TGTGCCACCAGCAGACGACGGGTCGGGGGCTTCCAGTACTTC
TRBJ1-6 15 . . TRBV12-3/TRBV12-4 CASAQGRGLNSPLHF TGTGCCAGCGCCCAGGGTAGGGGCCTAAATTCACCCCTCCACTTT
TRBJ2-5 15 . few TRBV4-1 CASSQEGDSRETQYF TGCGCCAGCAGCCAAGAAGGGGATTCGCGGGAGACCCAGTACTTC
TRBJ1-2 13 . few TRBV4-2 CASSQENRYGYTF TGTGCCAGCAGCCAAGAGAACCGTTATGGCTACACCTTC
TRBJ2-7 15 TRBD1 . TRBV5-6 CASSLRTGGFDEQYF TGTGCCAGCAGCTTGAGGACAGGGGGCTTTGACGAGCAGTACTTC